These 10 T cell receptor beta chains were sequenced from one sample in a study of blood T cell repertoires in COVID-19. Clones were read by immunoSEQ multiplex PCR, and TCRdb kept only the in-frame ones, dropping some. The profile shows hundreds of thousands of clones, 75% to 90% of them singletons. Sequencing was done on a sample of PBMCs or T cells enriched from blood (not recorded which). These receptors were obtained from a man younger than 40 who had recovered from COVID-19.

The chain links TRBV12-3 or TRBV12-4 to TRBJ2-5; D remains ambiguous. The V end was cut by 3 bases, the J end by 3 bases, with 5 bases between. This CDR3 is 12 amino acids long. The CDR3 sequence is CASSFPEETQYF. The CDR3 DNA sequence: TGTGCCAGCAGTTTTCCCGAAGAGACCCAGTACTTC.

V gene TRBV28 combines with J gene TRBJ2-2, with TRBD2 identical over 9 bases. CDR1 MDHEN and CDR2 SYDVKM come from the germline V gene. The CDR3 is 16 residues long. The ends lost 3 bases at V and 4 bases at J; junction bases unmatched: 6. The DNA of the CDR3 is TGTGCCAGCAGTTTGGGTAGCGGGAGTGCCACCGGGGAGCTGTTTTTT. It is translated as CASSLGSGSATGELFF.

A single count supports this clone. The rearrangement uses TRBV6-4 and TRBJ2-1; a weak D match, TRBD1 (7 bases). The CDR3 is 14 amino acids. Between the trimmed V and J ends, which lost 6 bases and 7 bases, there was a span of 16 bases. Germline CDR1 MRHNA, CDR2 SNTAGT. CDR3 sequence (DNA): TGTGCCAGCAGGGCGGCAGGGGGGAGGAATGAGCAGTTCTTC. Its protein is CASRAAGGRNEQFF.

This clone was counted a few times. The V and J genes are TRBV7-2 and TRBJ2-5; possible D gene TRBD1, 5 bases. The ends were cut back, 7 bases at V and 3 bases at J, with 12 bases in the middle. The CDR3 has 13 amino acids. Germline V gives CDR1 SGHTA, CDR2 FQGNSA. The CDR3 nucleotides read TGTGCCAGCACCGACAGTTCAGAAGAGACCCAGTACTTC. Protein sequence: CASTDSSEETQYF. Full variable domain (missing parts from reference TRBV7-2 and TRBJ2-5): GAGVSQSPSNKVTEKGKDVELRCDPISGHTALYWYRQSLGQGLEFLIYFQGNSAPDKSGLPSDRFSAERTGGSVSTLTIQRTQQEDSAVYLCASTDSSEETQYFGPGTRLLVL.

V usage is TRBV12-3 or TRBV12-4 and J usage is TRBJ1-5, with TRBD1 identical over 7 bases. Germline trimming cut 6 bases from V and 5 bases from J; bases unmatched to any gene: 4. This CDR3 is built from 13 residues. CDR3 DNA sequence: TGTGCCAGCAGGACAGGGCATGATCAGCCCCAGCATTTT. The encoded protein is CASRTGHDQPQHF.

The genes are TRBV5-8 and TRBJ1-1; D gene uncertain. Germline V gene data show CDR1 as SGHTS and CDR2 as YDEGEE. Trimming shortened V by 0 bases and J by 0 bases, and 3 bases separated the two germline ends. The CDR3 sequence is 13 residues long. The chain's CDR3 is CASSLALNTEAFF. The CDR3, as DNA: TGTGCCAGCAGCTTGGCGTTGAACACTGAAGCTTTCTTT.

This sequence joins TRBV7-9 and TRBJ2-1; TRBD2 is a possible D gene (5 bases). This CDR3 region has 13 residues. Trimming left V 5 bases short and J 5 bases short, with 10 bases between. CDR1 is SEHNR, CDR2 FQNEAQ, per germline (reference sequence). CDR3 in amino acids: CASSQGGHNEQFF. The CDR3 DNA reads TGTGCCAGCAGCCAAGGCGGGCACAATGAGCAGTTCTTC.

The rearrangement uses TRBV6-5 and TRBJ2-7, with TRBD1 matching over 7 bases. The CDR3 covers 12 residues. V trimming: 6 bases; J trimming: 6 bases; junction bases outside the gene matches: 5. The germline V gene has CDR1 MNHEY and CDR2 SVGAGI. DNA for the CDR3: TGTGCCAGCAGCCAGACAGGGCGCGAGCAGTACTTC. It codes for CASSQTGREQYF.

The V and J genes are TRBV5-8 and TRBJ1-5; D is unresolved. The CDR3 runs 11 residues. Trimming left V 3 bases short and J 5 bases short, with 3 bases between. Germline-derived CDR1 and CDR2 are SGHTS and YDEGEE. The CDR3 reads CASSSDQPQHF. DNA of the CDR3: TGTGCCAGCAGCTCTGATCAGCCCCAGCATTTT.

The chain combines TRBV3-1 (or the pseudogene TRBV3-2) with TRBJ2-1; 7 bases are a match to TRBD2. The J segment lost 7 bases and the V segment lost 1 base, leaving 16 bases of the junction unmatched. The CDR3 sequence is 18 residues long. The V gene's germline CDR1 is LGHDT and CDR2 YNNKEL (reference sequence). This CDR3 reads CASSQGYLVAGVWNEQFF. The CDR3 DNA follows: TGTGCCAGCAGCCAAGGGTACCTGGTTGCGGGAGTCTGGAATGAGCAGTTCTTC.